Shown below are 30 T cell receptor beta chains from a single sample sequenced in a study of blood T cell repertoires in COVID-19. Some clones are missing from TCRdb's copy, which holds only in-frame ones; the method was immunoSEQ multiplex PCR. The sample consists of about 180,000 clones, 82% of them appearing once. The specimen sequenced was PBMCs or T cells enriched from blood (not recorded which). Every receptor here comes from a man aged 60 to 69 who had recovered from COVID-19.

V and J are TRBV15 and TRBJ1-2; 9 positions agree with TRBD1. This CDR3 is 17 amino acids long. Germline CDR1 and CDR2: LNHNV and YYDKDF (reference sequence). V shed 2 bases, J shed 6 bases, and the junction held 13 bases outside the gene matches. CDR3 sequence: CATSRRAGDRGRDGYTF. The CDR3 DNA is TGTGCCACCAGCAGACGGGCGGGTGACAGGGGGAGGGATGGCTACACCTTC.

The chain carries TRBV19 and TRBJ1-1; D possibly corresponds to TRBD1 (5 bases). Trimming shortened V by 4 bases and J by 0 bases, and 15 bases separated the two germline ends. CDR1 and CDR2 from the germline V gene are LNHDA and SQIVND (reference sequence). The CDR3 consists of 16 residues. CDR3 DNA: TGTGCCAGTAGTACCCTTTCAGGGAGGATGAACACTGAAGCTTTCTTT. Amino acid sequence: CASSTLSGRMNTEAFF.

The V gene is TRBV10-3, the J gene TRBJ1-3; a possible D gene is TRBD1 (6 bases). The CDR3 is 15 amino acids. The germline CDR1 and CDR2 sequences are ENHRY and SYGVKD. V gave up 8 bases and J gave up 0 bases, with 14 bases separating them. CDR3 protein: CAIGPGTFSGNTIYF. Here the CDR3 DNA reads TGTGCCATCGGGCCCGGGACATTCTCTGGAAACACCATATATTTT.

The chain recombines TRBV5-6 with TRBJ1-2; D call uncertain. The CDR3 runs 12 residues. Germline CDR1 SGHDT, CDR2 YYEEEE. V lost 4 bases to trimming and J lost 8 bases, with 12 bases between them. The CDR3, as DNA: TGTGCCAGCAGCCCCGGGTTTTGGGGCTACACCTTC. It is translated as CASSPGFWGYTF.

The chain links TRBV20-1 to TRBJ2-1, with D unresolved. The CDR3 spans 13 residues. Deletions cut 3 bases from V and 6 bases from J, with 12 bases between. Germline V gene sequence: CDR1 DFQATT, CDR2 SNEGSKA (reference sequence). The CDR3, as DNA: TGCAGTGCTAGTGGCCAGGATCGCAATGAGCAGTTCTTC. It is translated as CSASGQDRNEQFF.

This chain links TRBV28 with TRBJ2-7, with 9 bases aligning to TRBD2. CDR1 and CDR2 (germline): MDHEN, SYDVKM. The CDR3 is 14 amino acids. The V segment lost 8 bases and the J segment 1 base; nucleotides outside the gene matches: 6. The CDR3 DNA reads as TGTGCCAGCGCATCGGCGGGAGGGTCCTACGAGCAGTACTTC. Its translation: CASASAGGSYEQYF.

The chain employs TRBV28 and TRBJ2-7; TRBD1 aligns across 8 bases. The germline V gene has CDR1 MDHEN and CDR2 SYDVKM. The CDR3 spans 14 residues. The trim removed 5 bases at V and 4 bases at J, leaving 7 bases unmatched. The CDR3 DNA reads as TGTGCCAGCAGTCTGGACAGGGTGCGGTACGAGCAGTACTTC. Amino acid sequence: CASSLDRVRYEQYF.

The J gene is TRBJ2-5, the V gene TRBV18; 7 positions agree with TRBD2. From germline, CDR1 is KGHSH and CDR2 LQKENI. The length of the CDR3 is 17 residues. J gave up 1 base and V 2 bases, and 10 bases lay outside the gene matches. The DNA for the CDR3 is TGTGCCAGCTCACCAGGCGTTGCGACTAGCTCCCAAGAGACCCAGTACTTC. Translating it yields CASSPGVATSSQETQYF.

This chain joins TRBV18 and TRBJ2-7, with 9 positions matching TRBD1. The germline V gene has CDR1 KGHSH and CDR2 LQKENI. The CDR3 is 15 residues long. The ends lost 3 bases at V and 3 bases at J; junction bases unmatched: 6. The CDR3 protein is CASSPGTGIFYEQYF. The CDR3 DNA is TGTGCCAGCTCACCCGGGACAGGGATTTTCTACGAGCAGTACTTC.

The V gene is TRBV7-3, the J gene TRBJ2-1, with D perhaps matching TRBD1 (6 bases). CDR3 length: 14 residues. Germline loops: CDR1 SGHTA, CDR2 FQGTGA. Trimming cost V 4 bases and J 4 bases, with 11 bases left between them. For the CDR3, the DNA is TGTGCCAGCAGCTCGGACAGTGTGTACAATGAGCAGTTCTTC. Translating it yields CASSSDSVYNEQFF.

The V and J genes are TRBV5-4 and TRBJ1-4, with 9 nucleotides matching TRBD1. Germline CDR1 reads SGHNT; CDR2 reads YYREEE (reference sequence). V dropped 2 bases and J dropped 0; count of bases not matched to a gene: 8. The CDR3 is 18 residues long. This CDR3 reads CASSLGQGTAATNEKLFF. CDR3 coding DNA: TGTGCCAGCAGCTTAGGACAGGGGACCGCAGCAACTAATGAAAAACTGTTTTTT.

The chain combines TRBV28 with TRBJ2-7; a possible D gene is TRBD2 (6 bases). CDR3 length equals 16 residues. V gave up 6 bases and J gave up 0 bases, with 18 bases separating them. Germline CDR1 and CDR2: MDHEN and SYDVKM. The DNA of the CDR3 is TGTGCCAGCAGGCCATCACTAGCCCGAAGCTCCTACGAGCAGTACTTC. It is translated as CASRPSLARSSYEQYF.

The chain recombines TRBV9 with TRBJ2-2; 8 bases are shared with TRBD1. Germline CDR1 SGDLS, CDR2 YYNGEE. Unmatched junction bases numbered 6, after V lost 3 bases and J lost 2 bases. The CDR3 extends over 16 amino acids. CDR3: CASSDWTGINTGELFF. In DNA, the CDR3 is TGTGCCAGCAGCGACTGGACAGGGATAAACACCGGGGAGCTGTTTTTT.

CDR3 nucleotide sequence: TGTGCCAGCACTCGGAGCCTCCGAGAGACCCAGTACTTC. This encodes CASTRSLRETQYF. V usage is TRBV6-5 and J usage is TRBJ2-5; D gene uncertain. Germline-derived CDR1 and CDR2 are MNHEY and SVGAGI. V lost 7 bases to trimming and J lost 4 bases, with 13 bases between them. The CDR3 loop spans 13 amino acids.

The gene calls are TRBV19 and TRBJ2-1, with a weak D call TRBD2 (7 bases). In germline, CDR1 is LNHDA, CDR2 SQIVND (reference sequence). This CDR3 spans 16 amino acids. Trimming took 9 bases from V and 5 from J, leaving 23 bases between them. CDR3 residues: CASAYIGGGPNNEQFF. The CDR3 DNA is TGTGCCAGCGCTTACATAGGCGGGGGCCCTAACAATGAGCAGTTCTTC.

This clone has a handful of counts. The CDR3, as DNA: TGTGCCAGCAGCCGTACCCGACTAGCGGGGCGGGAGACCCAGTACTTC. It translates to CASSRTRLAGRETQYF. The J gene is TRBJ2-5, the V gene TRBV7-9; 11 nucleotides agree with TRBD2. The V and J ends lost 5 bases and 5 bases, in that order; junction bases with no gene match: 10. The CDR3 covers 16 residues. Germline V gene lookup returns CDR1 SEHNR and CDR2 FQNEAQ (reference sequence).

The rearrangement joins TRBV9 to TRBJ1-2, with 12 positions matching TRBD1. Germline lookup yields CDR1 SGDLS and CDR2 YYNGEE. The CDR3 runs to 15 residues. The V segment lost 0 bases and the J segment 6 bases; nucleotides outside the gene matches: 3. CDR3 DNA: TGTGCCAGCAGCGTAGGGGACAGGGGGCAGGATGGCTACACCTTC. Protein: CASSVGDRGQDGYTF. Based on the CDR3 plus reference TRBV9 and TRBJ1-2, the full variable domain is DSGVTQTPKHLITATGQRVTLRCSPRSGDLSVYWYQQSLDQGLQFLIQYYNGEERAKGNILERFSAQQFPDLHSELNLSSLELGDSALYFCASSVGDRGQDGYTFGSGTRLTVV.

This clone was seen a few times. V is TRBV7-9 and J is TRBJ2-2; a weak D match, TRBD1 (5 bases). This CDR3 comprises 14 residues. V lost 5 bases and J 2 bases, leaving 9 bases between the germline ends. The germline V gene encodes CDR1 SEHNR and CDR2 FQNEAQ (reference sequence). The CDR3, as DNA: TGTGCCAGCAGCCCCGACAGAAACACCGGGGAGCTGTTTTTT. The encoded protein is CASSPDRNTGELFF.

J is TRBJ1-1 and V is TRBV30; D gene uncertain. In germline, CDR1 is GTSNPN, CDR2 SVGIG (reference sequence). Trimming removed 0 bases at V and 3 bases at J, with 11 bases between. The CDR3 loop spans 14 amino acids. The DNA of the CDR3 is TGTGCCTGGAGTGTTGAGAGGGCCCACACTGAAGCTTTCTTT. This sequence encodes CAWSVERAHTEAFF.

Only a few counts were recorded for this clone. This chain connects TRBV19 to TRBJ1-1, with D uncertain. The V end lost 8 bases, the J end lost 1 base, and 14 bases lay between the germline ends. Germline CDR1 LNHDA, CDR2 SQIVND (reference sequence). The CDR3 is 14 amino acids. The CDR3 protein is CASAVRRGNTEAFF. In DNA, the CDR3 is TGTGCCAGTGCAGTCCGACGGGGGAACACTGAAGCTTTCTTT. Combining the CDR3 with reference TRBV19 and TRBJ1-1 gives the whole variable domain DGGITQSPKYLFRKEGQNVTLSCEQNLNHDAMYWYRQDPGQGLRLIYYSQIVNDFQKGDIAEGYSVSREKKESFPLTVTSAQKNPTAFYLCASAVRRGNTEAFFGQGTRLTVV.

This clone was seen more than once but under ten times. This CDR3 is CASIAEASYEQYF. CDR3 in DNA: TGTGCCAGCATAGCGGAAGCTTCCTACGAGCAGTACTTC. This sequence joins TRBV5-4 and TRBJ2-7; maybe TRBD2 (6 bases). Germline V CDR1 and CDR2: SGHNT, YYREEE (reference sequence). This CDR3 has 13 amino acids. The germline V and J ends were trimmed by 6 bases and 1 base, with 11 bases remaining between them.

The chain combines TRBV5-1 with TRBJ1-1; D remains unclear. The CDR3 has 16 residues. Germline loops: CDR1 SGHRS, CDR2 YFSETQ. V shed 4 bases and J shed 3 bases, with 19 bases lying between them. The CDR3 here is CASSEEPGPRDTEAFF. The CDR3 region has the DNA TGCGCCAGCAGCGAGGAGCCAGGCCCGAGGGACACTGAAGCTTTCTTT.

This sequence joins TRBV27 and TRBJ1-5; D remains ambiguous. The V gene's germline CDR1 is MNHEY and CDR2 SMNVEV (reference sequence). The CDR3 has 14 amino acids. V was trimmed by 3 bases and J by 5 bases, leaving 11 bases between them. This CDR3 is CASSFAAKYQPQHF. CDR3 sequence (DNA): TGTGCCAGCAGTTTCGCGGCCAAATATCAGCCCCAGCATTTT.

This clone has only a few counts. The genes are TRBV24-1 and TRBJ2-2, with TRBD1 identical over 9 bases. Losses at the gene ends were 4 bases for V and 3 bases for J; bases not matched to a gene: 8. Germline assignment: CDR1 KGHDR and CDR2 SFDVKD. The CDR3 consists of 17 residues. The CDR3, as DNA: TGTGCCACCAGTGACCCGACAGGGGGAGCGTACACCGGGGAGCTGTTTTTT. It yields the protein CATSDPTGGAYTGELFF.

The rearrangement links TRBV7-8 to TRBJ1-5, with D unresolved. There are 15 residues in the CDR3. Germline V gene data show CDR1 as SGHVS and CDR2 as FQNEAQ. V shed 1 base and J shed 1 base, with 8 bases lying between them. The CDR3 region is CASSLEFLSNQPQHF. CDR3 nucleotide sequence: TGTGCCAGCAGCTTAGAATTCCTGAGCAATCAGCCCCAGCATTTT.

The rearrangement uses TRBV15 and TRBJ1-1; D may be TRBD1 (5 bases). The CDR3 has 16 residues. In germline, CDR1 is LNHNV, CDR2 YYDKDF (reference sequence). Trimming took 1 base from V and 5 from J, leaving 17 bases between them. CDR3 sequence (DNA): TGTGCCACCAGCAGAGTTGCCCGGGGGGTTAGTACTGAAGCTTTCTTT. Its translation: CATSRVARGVSTEAFF.

The chain couples TRBV30 to TRBJ1-5; D gene uncertain. V lost 1 base and J 5 bases, leaving 21 bases between the germline ends. CDR1 is GTSNPN, CDR2 SVGIG, per germline (reference sequence). CDR3 size: 17 residues. The CDR3 is CAWSGRESPQMYQPQHF. The CDR3 nucleotides read TGTGCCTGGAGTGGCCGTGAATCCCCCCAGATGTATCAGCCCCAGCATTTT.

The rearrangement uses TRBV3-1 (or the pseudogene TRBV3-2) and TRBJ2-7, with D possibly matching TRBD2 (6 bases). Trimming took off 3 bases at V and 1 base at J, with 13 bases between the two ends. The CDR3 has 15 amino acids. Germline CDR1 reads LGHDT; CDR2 reads YNNKEL (reference sequence). The CDR3 DNA is TGTGCCAGCAGCCATGGGCTAGCGTCATCCTACGAGCAGTACTTC. It is translated as CASSHGLASSYEQYF.

The genes are TRBV29-1 and TRBJ2-3, with 9 bases that match TRBD2. The germline V gene has CDR1 SQVTM and CDR2 ANQGSEA. V was pared by 2 bases and J by 4 bases, with 4 bases of the junction left unmatched. CDR3 length: 14 amino acids. CDR3 nucleotide sequence: TGCAGCGTTGAACTAGCGGGAAAACCAGATACGCAGTATTTT. Translation gives CSVELAGKPDTQYF.

The chain uses TRBV6-1 and TRBJ2-3; a possible D gene is TRBD2 (6 bases). Germline V gene sequence: CDR1 MNHNS, CDR2 SASEGT. Trimming took off 1 base at V and 5 bases at J, with 16 bases between the two ends. The CDR3 is 16 residues long. CDR3 nucleotide sequence: TGTGCCAGCAGTGAAGTAGGATGGAGGGTACGAGATACGCAGTATTTT. Its translation is CASSEVGWRVRDTQYF.